Below, 18 T cell receptor beta chains from the same sample are listed, as sequenced in a study of T cell responses to AZD1222 COVID-19 vaccine. TCRdb's copy holds only in-frame clones and misses some; the assay was immunoSEQ multiplex PCR. Here the sample spans 110,000 to 150,000 clones, about nine tenths being singletons. The material sequenced was peripheral blood, taken 28 days after the second AZD1222 dose. The receptors were sampled from an adult who received the AZD1222 COVID-19 vaccine.

The chain uses TRBV28 and TRBJ2-7; D tentatively reads TRBD1 or TRBD2 (5 bases each). V was trimmed by 4 bases and J by 5 bases, leaving 12 bases between them. The CDR3 consists of 13 residues. Germline assignment: CDR1 MDHEN and CDR2 SYDVKM. The CDR3 spells CASSSGTWHEQYF. DNA of the CDR3: TGTGCCAGCAGTTCTGGGACCTGGCACGAGCAGTACTTC.

The chain carries TRBV27 and TRBJ2-3; 12 positions agree with TRBD2. The CDR3 covers 19 residues. Germline V gives CDR1 MNHEY, CDR2 SMNVEV (reference sequence). V dropped 1 base and J dropped 1; count of bases not matched to a gene: 9. CDR3 DNA sequence: TGTGCCAGCAGTTTATTCACGGGACTAGCGGGCGGGGGCACAGATACGCAGTATTTT. Residues: CASSLFTGLAGGGTDTQYF.

This clone was counted a single time. The chain combines TRBV5-1 with TRBJ1-2; 7 bases are shared with TRBD1. CDR1 is SGHRS and CDR2 is YFSETQ in the germline V gene. Trimming cost V 0 bases and J 4 bases; bases outside gene matches: 3. The CDR3 consists of 14 residues. CDR3 DNA: TGCGCCAGCAGCTTGGGGGACAGTTTCTATGGCTACACCTTC. It translates to CASSLGDSFYGYTF. The full variable domain, rest sourced from reference TRBV5-1 and TRBJ1-2, is KAGVTQTPRYLIKTRGQQVTLSCSPISGHRSVSWYQQTPGQGLQFLFEYFSETQRNKGNFPGRFSGRQFSNSRSEMNVSTLELGDSALYLCASSLGDSFYGYTFGSGTRLTVV.

This clone was found once. J is TRBJ2-5 and V is TRBV5-4; 10 bases agree with TRBD2. Germline CDR1 and CDR2: SGHNT and YYREEE (reference sequence). J lost 0 bases, V lost 0 bases, and 2 bases had no gene match. The CDR3 has 16 residues. CDR3 sequence reads: CASSLEGLADQETQYF. The CDR3 DNA reads TGTGCCAGCAGCTTGGAAGGACTAGCGGACCAAGAGACCCAGTACTTC.

The rearrangement joins TRBV2 to TRBJ2-1, with D tentatively TRBD1 or TRBD2 (5 bases each). From germline, CDR1 is SNHLY and CDR2 FYNNEI. V gave up 8 bases and J gave up 10 bases, with 12 bases separating them. This CDR3 contains 11 residues. CDR3 nucleotide sequence: TGTGCCAGCTTTTGGGACGTAGAGCAGTTCTTC. It is translated as CASFWDVEQFF.

The V call is TRBV11-2, the J call TRBJ1-4, with D hard to call. V was cut by 0 bases and J by 6 bases, with 5 bases left in between. CDR3 length: 13 residues. In germline, CDR1 is SGHAT, CDR2 FQNNGV. CDR3 amino acids: CASSLDLYEKLFF. In DNA, the CDR3 is TGTGCCAGCAGCTTAGATCTGTATGAAAAACTGTTTTTT.

This chain connects TRBV3-1 (or the pseudogene TRBV3-2) to TRBJ1-2; D not resolved. Germline loops: CDR1 LGHDT, CDR2 YNNKEL (reference sequence). This CDR3 comprises 14 residues. Trimming shortened V by 0 bases and J by 3 bases, and 8 bases separated the two germline ends. CDR3 loop: CASSQETGYYGYTF. The CDR3 DNA reads as TGTGCCAGCAGCCAAGAAACGGGGTACTATGGCTACACCTTC.

The chain recombines TRBV11-3 with TRBJ2-2; perhaps TRBD2 as D (6 bases). The germline gives CDR1 SGHNT, CDR2 YENEEA. Trimming took off 2 bases at V and 5 bases at J, with 9 bases between the two ends. This CDR3 has 14 amino acids. The CDR3 spells CASSLRERTGELFF. For the CDR3, the DNA is TGTGCCAGCAGCTTACGGGAGCGTACCGGGGAGCTGTTTTTT.

The rearrangement uses TRBV5-1 and TRBJ1-2, with a tentative D call TRBD1 (5 bases). The germline CDR1 and CDR2 sequences are SGHRS and YFSETQ. The CDR3 contains 15 residues. Trimming stripped 0 bases from V and 2 bases from J, with 11 bases between. CDR3 loop: CASSLGTLRNYGYTF. The CDR3 region has the DNA TGCGCCAGCAGCTTGGGGACACTGAGAAACTATGGCTACACCTTC.

The V and J genes are TRBV7-9 and TRBJ2-2; 11 nucleotides line up with TRBD2. V shed 6 bases and J 4 bases; nucleotides not matched to a gene: 4. The CDR3 is 15 amino acids. Germline values: CDR1 SEHNR, CDR2 FQNEAQ (reference sequence). CDR3 in amino acids: CASRVLAGGTGELFF. DNA for the CDR3: TGTGCCAGCAGAGTTCTAGCGGGGGGCACCGGGGAGCTGTTTTTT.

The rearrangement uses TRBV12-3 or TRBV12-4 and TRBJ2-2; either TRBD1 or TRBD2 may fit D (5 bases each). The CDR3 extends over 11 amino acids. Trimming took off 6 bases at V and 11 bases at J, with 10 bases between the two ends. CDR3 sequence reads: CASSIGAELFF. As DNA, the CDR3 is TGTGCCAGCAGCATCGGGGCTGAGCTGTTTTTT.

The chain couples TRBV11-2 to TRBJ2-7; D remains ambiguous. Trimming took off 2 bases at V and 2 bases at J, with 10 bases between the two ends. CDR3 length equals 14 residues. CDR1 and CDR2 from the germline V gene are SGHAT and FQNNGV. The CDR3 reads CASSLLRNPYEQYF. DNA of the CDR3: TGTGCCAGCAGCTTACTACGGAATCCCTACGAGCAGTACTTC. Complete variable domain (other parts from reference TRBV11-2 and TRBJ2-7): EAGVAQSPRYKIIEKRQSVAFWCNPISGHATLYWYQQILGQGPKLLIQFQNNGVVDDSQLPKDRFSAERLKGVDSTLKIQPAKLEDSAVYLCASSLLRNPYEQYFGPGTRLTVT.

The chain is built from TRBV18 and TRBJ2-7; 12 nucleotides agree with TRBD1. The trim removed 3 bases at V and 3 bases at J, leaving 6 bases unmatched. This CDR3 is built from 16 residues. Germline lookup yields CDR1 KGHSH and CDR2 LQKENI. The CDR3, as DNA: TGTGCCAGCTCACCCCCCGGGACAGGGGGCTTCTACGAGCAGTACTTC. It codes for CASSPPGTGGFYEQYF.

This chain uses TRBV11-1 with TRBJ1-6; D is ambiguous. Trimming left V 5 bases short and J 9 bases short, with 11 bases between. The length of the CDR3 is 13 residues. Germline V gene lookup returns CDR1 SGHAT and CDR2 FQDESV (reference sequence). The CDR3 region is CASSPRRPSPLHF. CDR3 bases: TGTGCCAGCAGCCCACGACGGCCTTCACCCCTCCACTTT.

The chain uses TRBV7-2 and TRBJ1-5; 7 nucleotides line up with TRBD1. Germline V gene data show CDR1 as SGHTA and CDR2 as FQGNSA. CDR3 length: 15 amino acids. V lost 5 bases, J lost 4 bases, and 8 bases stayed unmatched. DNA for the CDR3: TGTGCCAGCAGCGCAGGGGGGACGGGTAATCAGCCCCAGCATTTT. Amino acid sequence: CASSAGGTGNQPQHF.

The table lists this clone with a count of one. The genes are TRBV29-1 and TRBJ2-7; D is tentatively TRBD1 or TRBD2 (7 bases each). Trimming shortened V by 6 bases and J by 0 bases, and 21 bases separated the two germline ends. Germline V gene sequence: CDR1 SQVTM, CDR2 ANQGSEA. The CDR3 consists of 16 residues. The CDR3 DNA follows: TGCAGCGTCGAGGGAGGGGGCGGACGAAACTCCTACGAGCAGTACTTC. Amino acids: CSVEGGGGRNSYEQYF.

This chain joins TRBV19 and TRBJ1-4, with D maybe TRBD1 (6 bases). The CDR3 totals 14 residues. The V end lost 8 bases, the J end lost 10 bases, and 20 bases lay between the germline ends. Germline-derived CDR1 and CDR2 are LNHDA and SQIVND (reference sequence). CDR3 sequence reads: CASVKSGAHGKLFF. The CDR3 nucleotides are TGTGCCAGTGTCAAGTCGGGGGCGCATGGAAAACTGTTTTTT.

The V and J genes are TRBV11-3 and TRBJ2-1; D uncertain. The CDR3 totals 14 residues. Germline V gives CDR1 SGHNT, CDR2 YENEEA. Trimming shortened V by 0 bases and J by 7 bases, and 10 bases separated the two germline ends. The CDR3 reads CASSLDVSSNEQFF. DNA of the CDR3: TGTGCCAGCAGCTTAGATGTATCAAGTAATGAGCAGTTCTTC.